This T cell receptor beta chain was identified in a study of blood T cell repertoires in COVID-19. Study background: COVID-19 samples collected from the United States, Italy and Spain covered acute and convalescent phases.

Assay used: immunoSEQ multiplex PCR; TCRdb lists only in-frame clones, some missing. The repertoire holds about 170,000 clones, with roughly 86% as singletons. The CDR3 loop spans 15 amino acids. Unmatched junction bases numbered 6, after V lost 6 bases and J lost 4 bases. Germline values: CDR1 SNHLY, CDR2 FYNNEI. This clone was observed a single time. V usage is TRBV2 and J usage is TRBJ2-1, with 10 positions matching TRBD2. This sequence originates from a woman aged 80 or over with COVID-19, enrolled during active disease. The sequencing sample was made of peripheral blood. The CDR3 nucleotides read TGTGCCAGCAGGCAAGCGGGAGGGCCTTACAATGAGCAGTTCTTC. Translation gives CASRQAGGPYNEQFF.